The 27 T cell receptor beta chains given below trace back to one sample, sequenced in a study of cytomegalovirus exposure and HLA in healthy donors. 60 Vbeta and 13 Jbeta primers were used in PCR. Libraries were prepared by immunoSEQ multiplex PCR; TCRdb keeps only in-frame clonotypes and omits some of them. This sample has 160,000 or so clones; approximately 80% occur once, and the top ten carry about 0.5%. The material sequenced was PBMCs. Receptor source: a woman aged 50 to 60 in good health and CMV-seronegative.

This clone was recorded once. Other DNA variants within this sample encode the same CDR3. The CDR3 loop reads CASSRGAFRQRNTEAFF. DNA of the CDR3: TGTGCCAGTTCCAGGGGGGCGTTTCGACAAAGAAACACTGAAGCTTTCTTT. The rearrangement links TRBV19 to TRBJ1-1, with TRBD1 identical over 7 bases. V lost 8 bases, J lost 2 bases, and 17 bases stayed unmatched. Germline CDR1 and CDR2: LNHDA and SQIVND (reference sequence). CDR3 size: 17 residues.

This sequence joins TRBV30 and TRBJ2-5; D call uncertain. CDR3 size: 13 residues. Trimming stripped 3 bases from V and 5 bases from J, with 13 bases between. Germline V gives CDR1 GTSNPN, CDR2 SVGIG (reference sequence). CDR3 coding DNA: TGTGCCTGGAGCGTCGTGGAGTTCGAGACCCAGTACTTC. This gives the protein CAWSVVEFETQYF.

The genes are TRBV9 and TRBJ2-5, with unresolved D. Trimming removed 3 bases at V and 5 bases at J, with 8 bases between. Germline loops: CDR1 SGDLS, CDR2 YYNGEE. CDR3 length equals 12 residues. CDR3 bases: TGTGCCAGCAGCGCGGTCGGGGAGACCCAGTACTTC. It specifies CASSAVGETQYF.

V is TRBV27 and J is TRBJ2-3; 9 bases fit TRBD2. The germline V gene has CDR1 MNHEY and CDR2 SMNVEV (reference sequence). The CDR3 totals 15 residues. Trimming at V came to 0 bases and at J to 4 bases, leaving 2 bases not matched to a gene. The CDR3 region has the DNA TGTGCCAGCAGTTTATCGGGGACTAGCCCAGATACGCAGTATTTT. Translated, it gives CASSLSGTSPDTQYF.

The rearrangement links TRBV5-1 to TRBJ1-4; 10 bases match TRBD1. The CDR3 has 17 amino acids. Germline trimming cut 4 bases from V and 0 bases from J; bases unmatched to any gene: 6. Germline CDR1 SGHRS, CDR2 YFSETQ. In DNA, the CDR3 is TGCGCCAGCAGCGGGGGGACAGGGGACGCAACTAATGAAAAACTGTTTTTT. This translates into CASSGGTGDATNEKLFF.

The chain combines TRBV30 with TRBJ1-1, with 8 nucleotides matching TRBD1. The CDR3 covers 14 residues. The V segment lost 0 bases and the J segment 10 bases; nucleotides outside the gene matches: 10. The germline CDR1 and CDR2 sequences are GTSNPN and SVGIG (reference sequence). The CDR3 region is CAWSVPDRARGAFF. The DNA for the CDR3 is TGTGCCTGGAGTGTCCCGGACAGGGCGAGGGGAGCTTTCTTT.

The chain employs TRBV15 and TRBJ1-1; 9 bases align to TRBD1. Germline V gives CDR1 LNHNV, CDR2 YYDKDF (reference sequence). The trim removed 1 base at V and 2 bases at J, leaving 2 bases unmatched. The CDR3 spans 15 residues. Written as DNA, the CDR3 is TGTGCCACCAGCAGAGTGACAGGGGGTAACACTGAAGCTTTCTTT. Translated: CATSRVTGGNTEAFF.

This clone showed up just once. The rearrangement links TRBV28 to TRBJ2-3; D possibly corresponds to TRBD1 (5 bases). The CDR3 covers 14 residues. V was trimmed by 0 bases and J by 4 bases, leaving 8 bases between them. Germline V gene lookup returns CDR1 MDHEN and CDR2 SYDVKM. CDR3 protein: CASSLWQGPDTQYF. CDR3 bases: TGTGCCAGCAGTTTATGGCAGGGCCCAGATACGCAGTATTTT.

The rearrangement uses TRBV2 and TRBJ2-5; D is possibly TRBD1 (6 bases). The J call may be mistaken, given a closer DNA end match to TRBJ2-7. The germline gives CDR1 SNHLY, CDR2 FYNNEI. The CDR3 is 14 residues long. CDR3 in amino acids: CASSEGWQGYEQYF. CDR3 sequence (DNA): TGTGCCAGCAGTGAAGGTTGGCAGGGGTACGAGCAGTACTTC.

This clone has only one observation. The genes are TRBV29-1 and TRBJ2-1; 11 bases are shared with TRBD1. There are 14 residues in the CDR3. The germline gives CDR1 SQVTM, CDR2 ANQGSEA. V was clipped by 7 bases and J by 7 bases; unmatched bases: 9. CDR3 bases: TGCAGCGGCCGAACCGGGACAGGGGGGAATGAGCAGTTCTTC. This sequence encodes CSGRTGTGGNEQFF.

V is TRBV30 and J is TRBJ1-1; the D is unclear. The CDR3 length is 12 residues. With 6 bases removed from V and 6 bases from J, the gap between germline ends came to 14 bases. Germline values: CDR1 GTSNPN, CDR2 SVGIG (reference sequence). CDR3 sequence reads: CACPAPRAEAFF. The CDR3 coding sequence is TGTGCCTGCCCTGCCCCGAGGGCTGAAGCTTTCTTT.

The rearrangement links TRBV29-1 to TRBJ2-3; TRBD1 agrees at 8 bases. The V segment lost 4 bases and the J segment 5 bases; nucleotides outside the gene matches: 11. CDR3 length: 15 amino acids. Germline V gene lookup returns CDR1 SQVTM and CDR2 ANQGSEA. The CDR3: CSVAPQGGGEDTQYF. In nucleotides, the CDR3 is TGCAGCGTTGCCCCACAGGGGGGAGGTGAAGATACGCAGTATTTT.

The rearrangement uses TRBV7-2 and TRBJ1-1; 12 bases align to TRBD1. Losses at the gene ends were 5 bases for V and 5 bases for J; bases not matched to a gene: 12. Germline V gene lookup returns CDR1 SGHTA and CDR2 FQGNSA. The CDR3 runs 17 residues. CDR3 amino acids: CASSANRDRGLGTEAFF. The CDR3 DNA follows: TGTGCCAGCAGCGCCAACCGGGACAGGGGGCTTGGTACTGAAGCTTTCTTT.

The gene calls are TRBV5-1 and TRBJ2-7; a possible D gene is TRBD1 (5 bases). CDR3 size: 15 residues. V gave up 2 bases and J gave up 2 bases, with 14 bases separating them. Germline V gives CDR1 SGHRS, CDR2 YFSETQ. The CDR3 coding sequence is TGCGCCAGCAGCTTCGGGCCAACAGGTACCTACGAGCAGTACTTC. It specifies CASSFGPTGTYEQYF.

As to this clone: The junction and the germline gene differ at one end; a read error may be behind it. The chain links TRBV29-1 to TRBJ1-1; 8 nucleotides match TRBD1. The CDR3 is 14 amino acids. CDR1 is SQVTM, CDR2 ANQGSEA, per germline. CDR3 nucleotide sequence: TGCAACGTTAGAGACAGGGGCGAAAACACTGAAGCTTTCTTT. Translating gives CNVRDRGENTEAFF.

The DNA for the CDR3 is TGTGCCAGCAGCCGCAGGGATCAGCCCCAGCATTTT. This translates into CASSRRDQPQHF. This chain uses TRBV7-2 with TRBJ1-5; tentatively, D is TRBD1 (5 bases). CDR3 length: 12 amino acids. Deletions cut 5 bases from V and 5 bases from J, with 7 bases between. Germline assignment: CDR1 SGHTA and CDR2 FQGNSA.

As regards this clone: An end of the junction differs from the germline gene, which may be a read error. The rearrangement links TRBV4-1 to TRBJ2-7; 10 bases line up with TRBD2. The germline CDR1 and CDR2 sequences are MGHRA and YSYEKL. The CDR3 covers 18 residues. This CDR3 reads CASSQARLAGVSSYKQYF. CDR3 DNA sequence: TGCGCCAGCAGCCAAGCCCGTCTAGCGGGAGTTTCCTCCTACAAGCAGTACTTC.

About this clone itself: Because the CDR3 is missing its conserved closing phenylalanine or tryptophan, this is likely a read error. The DNA is omitted, as the CDR3 cannot be located on it reliably, and the CDR3 follows TCRdb's listing. V is TRBV7-2 and J is TRBJ2-3; TRBD2, as called in the table, went unchecked against the DNA. 14 amino acids form the CDR3, both terminal residues included. Germline CDR1 and CDR2: SGHTA and FQGNSA. The CDR3 loop is CASSLGRGRGAPQV.

With respect to this clone: Other DNA sequences from this sample encode an identical CDR3 as well. V is TRBV2 and J is TRBJ2-7, with 7 bases lining up with TRBD1. Unmatched junction bases numbered 3, after V lost 6 bases and J lost 1 base. Germline-derived CDR1 and CDR2 are SNHLY and FYNNEI. The CDR3 contains 13 residues. The CDR3 protein is CASRVGQSYEQYF. The CDR3 bases are TGTGCCAGCAGAGTGGGACAGTCCTACGAGCAGTACTTC.

This chain connects TRBV7-6 to TRBJ1-6; maybe TRBD1 (5 bases). Per germline, CDR1 SGHVS and CDR2 FNYEAQ. Trimming took off 5 bases at V and 5 bases at J, with 16 bases between the two ends. The CDR3 sequence is 16 residues long. CDR3 in DNA: TGTGCCAGCAGCCTTCTTGGGCCCAGGGATAATTCACCCCTCCACTTT. Translation: CASSLLGPRDNSPLHF.

The chain has TRBV28 and TRBJ2-7; 9 positions match TRBD1. The germline CDR1 and CDR2 sequences are MDHEN and SYDVKM. The CDR3 sequence is 16 residues long. With 4 bases clipped from V and 4 bases from J, the junction kept 11 bases outside the gene matches. The CDR3 loop reads CASSSSGTGNPYEQYF. CDR3 sequence (DNA): TGTGCCAGCAGTTCCTCGGGGACAGGGAATCCTTACGAGCAGTACTTC.

The chain combines TRBV5-4 with TRBJ1-2; no reliable D call. V lost 1 base and J 0 bases, leaving 7 bases between the germline ends. The germline CDR1 and CDR2 sequences are SGHNT and YYREEE (reference sequence). The CDR3 loop spans 14 amino acids. The CDR3 sequence is CASSLPETNYGYTF. DNA for the CDR3: TGTGCCAGCAGCTTGCCAGAAACTAACTATGGCTACACCTTC.

The V call is TRBV7-2, the J call TRBJ2-3; D might be TRBD2 (5 bases). Trimming shortened V by 0 bases and J by 0 bases, and 10 bases separated the two germline ends. Germline assignment: CDR1 SGHTA and CDR2 FQGNSA. This CDR3 spans 16 amino acids. CDR3 region: CASSLAPSGSTDTQYF. Written as DNA, the CDR3 is TGTGCCAGCAGCTTAGCCCCCTCGGGGAGCACAGATACGCAGTATTTT.

The chain uses TRBV10-3 and TRBJ2-7; 8 positions agree with TRBD2. Germline lookup yields CDR1 ENHRY and CDR2 SYGVKD. V lost 10 bases, J lost 0 bases, and 14 bases stayed unmatched. This CDR3 spans 16 amino acids. CDR3 amino acids: CATRNLLAGNSYEQYF. CDR3 nucleotides: TGTGCCACACGAAACCTTTTAGCGGGAAACTCCTACGAGCAGTACTTC.

The chain joins TRBV7-8 to TRBJ2-7, with 7 bases fitting TRBD2. V gave up 7 bases and J gave up 3 bases; unmatched junction bases: 12. The CDR3 has 15 residues. Germline V gene sequence: CDR1 SGHVS, CDR2 FQNEAQ. The CDR3 here is CASTLEGGTYYEQYF. CDR3 in DNA: TGTGCCAGCACCCTAGAGGGAGGGACCTACTACGAGCAGTACTTC.

This clone has just one count. This sequence joins TRBV5-6 and TRBJ2-2; 9 bases map to TRBD2. This CDR3 has 17 residues. Germline V gene lookup returns CDR1 SGHDT and CDR2 YYEEEE. Trimming took 1 base from V and 3 from J; bases not matched to a gene: 7. The CDR3 sequence is CASSLYRSGRYTGELFF. For the CDR3, the DNA is TGTGCCAGCAGCTTGTATCGGAGCGGGAGGTACACCGGGGAGCTGTTTTTT. Full variable domain (outside the CDR3, taken from reference TRBV5-6 and TRBJ2-2): DAGVTQSPTHLIKTRGQQVTLRCSPKSGHDTVSWYQQALGQGPQFIFQYYEEEERQRGNFPDRFSGHQFPNYSSELNVNALLLGDSALYLCASSLYRSGRYTGELFFGEGSRLTVL.

This clone turned up a few times. V gene TRBV11-2 combines with J gene TRBJ2-2; TRBD2 agrees at 11 bases. Germline loops: CDR1 SGHAT, CDR2 FQNNGV. The CDR3 is made up of 16 amino acids. J lost 0 bases, V lost 5 bases, and 2 bases had no gene match. The DNA for the CDR3 is TGTGCCAGCAGCCGACTAGCGGGGACGAACACCGGGGAGCTGTTTTTT. Its translation is CASSRLAGTNTGELFF.